The 11 T cell receptor beta chains reported below all come from one sample, sequenced in a study of cytomegalovirus exposure and HLA in healthy donors. This PCR relied on a set of 60 Vbeta primers and 13 Jbeta primers. The method was immunoSEQ multiplex PCR; TCRdb's version includes in-frame clones alone and lacks a portion of them. The table records some 120,000 clones, over 60% of them present only once. Sequencing input: PBMCs. These receptors were obtained from a man in his thirties or forties in good health and CMV-seropositive.

This chain links TRBV9 with TRBJ2-3, with TRBD2 identical over 16 bases. Losses at the gene ends were 2 bases for V and 12 bases for J; bases not matched to a gene: 9. The CDR3 runs 16 residues. Germline CDR1 and CDR2: SGDLS and YYNGEE. CDR3 residues: CASSVGTSGGAKNQYF. Here the CDR3 DNA reads TGTGCCAGCAGCGTGGGGACTAGCGGGGGGGCTAAAAATCAGTATTTT. Using reference TRBV9 and TRBJ2-3 for the parts outside the CDR3, the full variable domain is DSGVTQTPKHLITATGQRVTLRCSPRSGDLSVYWYQQSLDQGLQFLIQYYNGEERAKGNILERFSAQQFPDLHSELNLSSLELGDSALYFCASSVGTSGGAKNQYFGPGTRLTVL.

J is TRBJ2-3 and V is TRBV5-8, with 11 bases matching TRBD2. There are 15 residues in the CDR3. With V trimmed by 4 bases and J by 5 bases, 6 bases remained unmatched. CDR1 and CDR2 from the germline V gene are SGHTS and YDEGEE. This CDR3 is CASSPWTSGRDTQYF. The DNA of the CDR3 is TGTGCCAGCAGCCCCTGGACTAGCGGGCGAGATACGCAGTATTTT.

The chain has TRBV6-6 and TRBJ1-1, with unresolved D. The germline V gene encodes CDR1 MNHNY and CDR2 SVGAGI (reference sequence). The CDR3 consists of 11 residues. The germline V and J ends were trimmed by 6 bases and 8 bases, with 10 bases remaining between them. The CDR3 sequence is CASSAGTEAFF. The CDR3 DNA sequence: TGTGCCAGCAGCGCAGGTACAGAAGCTTTCTTT.

As concerns this clone: Relative to the germline gene, one junction end is altered; a read error may explain this. The chain is built from TRBV6-5 and TRBJ2-1; perhaps TRBD2 as D (5 bases). Germline lookup yields CDR1 MNHEY and CDR2 SVGAGI. The CDR3 runs to 14 residues. CDR3 DNA sequence: TGTGCCATCAGTGAGGACCTGGGGAGCAATGAGCAGTTCTTC. Translation: CAISEDLGSNEQFF.

This clone has a single count. The chain uses TRBV2 and TRBJ2-1; 8 bases are a match to TRBD1. Trimming cost V 11 bases and J 9 bases; bases outside gene matches: 9. Germline V lookup: CDR1 SNHLY, CDR2 FYNNEI. This CDR3 region has 12 residues. CDR3 DNA: TGTGCCGGGACAGGCATGGTGGGTGAGCAGTTCTTC. Protein sequence: CAGTGMVGEQFF.

This clone occurred a few times. This sequence joins TRBV7-2 and TRBJ2-7; 8 nucleotides match TRBD1. The V gene's germline CDR1 is SGHTA and CDR2 FQGNSA. The ends lost 1 base at V and 6 bases at J; junction bases unmatched: 8. CDR3 size: 15 residues. The chain's CDR3 is CASSLEGQGAIEQYF. The CDR3 nucleotides read TGTGCCAGCAGCTTAGAAGGGCAGGGGGCGATCGAGCAGTACTTC.

The chain recombines TRBV5-1 with TRBJ2-1; 8 positions match TRBD2. The V gene end was trimmed by 0 bases and the J gene end by 10 bases; junction bases not matched to a gene: 9. The germline V gene has CDR1 SGHRS and CDR2 YFSETQ. This CDR3 has 15 residues. DNA of the CDR3: TGCGCCAGCAGCTTGGAACTAGCGGCAACCAGGGAGCAGTTCTTC. Translated: CASSLELAATREQFF.

The chain couples TRBV19 to TRBJ2-1; D not certain. CDR1 and CDR2 from the germline V gene are LNHDA and SQIVND (reference sequence). The V end was cut by 0 bases, the J end by 9 bases, with 12 bases between. This CDR3 is 14 amino acids long. CDR3 amino acids: CASSIEAHPSEQFF. CDR3 DNA sequence: TGTGCCAGTAGTATAGAGGCACACCCCTCTGAGCAGTTCTTC. The full variable domain, its missing parts supplied by reference TRBV19 and TRBJ2-1, is DGGITQSPKYLFRKEGQNVTLSCEQNLNHDAMYWYRQDPGQGLRLIYYSQIVNDFQKGDIAEGYSVSREKKESFPLTVTSAQKNPTAFYLCASSIEAHPSEQFFGPGTRLTVL.

In its sample, this clone was seen once. The gene calls are TRBV19 and TRBJ2-6; D gene uncertain. The V and J ends lost 1 base and 0 bases respectively, with 7 bases between them. Germline V lookup: CDR1 LNHDA, CDR2 SQIVND (reference sequence). CDR3 length equals 16 residues. The DNA of the CDR3 is TGTGCCAGTAGTATAGGACACCCCTCTGGGGCCAACGTCCTGACTTTC. Its protein is CASSIGHPSGANVLTF.

This chain links TRBV6-6 with TRBJ2-1; 8 bases match TRBD2. The J segment lost 0 bases and the V segment lost 5 bases, leaving 3 bases of the junction unmatched. This CDR3 comprises 15 residues. Germline loops: CDR1 MNHNY, CDR2 SVGAGI (reference sequence). The CDR3 DNA is TGTGCCAGCAGTCAGGGGACTAGCTCCTACAATGAGCAGTTCTTC. Protein sequence: CASSQGTSSYNEQFF.

The chain is built from TRBV21-1 and TRBJ1-4; the table's D call of TRBD1 was not tested on the DNA. TRBV21-1 is a documented pseudogene. The CDR3 spans 13 residues. The CDR3 nucleotides are TGTGCCAGCATTCGACAGGGGAGGGAAAAACTGTTTTTT. This translates into CASIRQGREKLFF.